This entry lists 28 T cell receptor beta chains sequenced from one sample in a study of T cells in Graves' hyperthyroidism and ophthalmopathy. TCR beta CDR3 region amplification was performed from RNA transcripts. HTBI primers were employed in a first-round RT-PCR of the TCR CDR3. TCRdb reprocessed the multiplex PCR reads via MiXCR and lists one record per CDR3 protein. The repertoire holds hundreds of thousands of distinct CDR3 sequences, with roughly 15% as singletons. The sample taken for sequencing was blood. The receptors come from a woman in her fifties or sixties with Graves' ophthalmopathy.

This clonotype has ten or more counts. This chain joins TRBV20-1 and TRBJ2-7, with 13 positions matching TRBD2. The germline V gene has CDR1 DFQATT and CDR2 SNEGSKA (reference sequence). V shed 3 bases and J 4 bases; nucleotides not matched to a gene: 6. CDR3 length: 15 amino acids. Here the CDR3 reads CSASFTGLAGYEQYF. CDR3 coding DNA: TGCAGTGCTAGTTTCACGGGACTAGCGGGGTACGAGCAGTACTTC.

V gene TRBV5-1 combines with J gene TRBJ2-2; possibly TRBD2 for D (6 bases). The V end lost 7 bases, the J end lost 0 bases, and 10 bases lay between the germline ends. The germline V gene has CDR1 SGHRS and CDR2 YFSETQ. The CDR3 consists of 14 residues. The CDR3 is CASGREPNTGELFF. CDR3 DNA: TGCGCCAGCGGACGGGAGCCGAACACCGGGGAGCTGTTTTTT.

This clonotype was counted many times. V and J are TRBV2 and TRBJ2-2, with a tentative D call TRBD2 (5 bases). This CDR3 contains 13 residues. CDR1 and CDR2 (germline): SNHLY, FYNNEI. V lost 7 bases and J lost 6, with 12 bases in between. CDR3 residues: CASTILVAGELFF. CDR3 DNA sequence: TGTGCCAGCACAATACTAGTTGCCGGGGAGCTGTTTTTT. Combining the CDR3 with reference TRBV2 and TRBJ2-2 gives the whole variable domain EPEVTQTPSHQVTQMGQEVILRCVPISNHLYFYWYRQILGQKVEFLVSFYNNEISEKSEIFDDQFSVERPDGSNFTLKIRSTKLEDSAMYFCASTILVAGELFFGEGSRLTVL.

This clonotype was seen at least ten times. This chain uses TRBV10-3 with TRBJ2-7; 8 bases line up with TRBD2. The CDR3 extends over 15 amino acids. Germline V lookup: CDR1 ENHRY, CDR2 SYGVKD. V dropped 6 bases and J dropped 0; count of bases not matched to a gene: 7. The CDR3 protein is CAIRGASGSSYEQYF. The CDR3 DNA follows: TGTGCCATCAGGGGGGCTAGCGGGTCCTCCTACGAGCAGTACTTC.

The V call is TRBV19, the J call TRBJ1-1; TRBD1 agrees at 8 bases. With 6 bases clipped from V and 4 bases from J, the junction kept 10 bases outside the gene matches. This CDR3 region has 15 residues. CDR1 and CDR2 from the germline V gene are LNHDA and SQIVND (reference sequence). The CDR3 DNA follows: TGTGCCAGTAGATCCAGGACAGGGTCCGTCACTGAAGCTTTCTTT. Amino acids: CASRSRTGSVTEAFF.

This clonotype was seen repeatedly, ten times or more. The V and J genes are TRBV20-1 and TRBJ2-1, with D perhaps TRBD2 (6 bases). The germline V gene encodes CDR1 DFQATT and CDR2 SNEGSKA (reference sequence). Trimming left V 0 bases short and J 8 bases short, with 14 bases between. This CDR3 contains 14 residues. The CDR3 protein is CSARDSASADEQFF. The CDR3 DNA is TGCAGTGCTAGAGATTCCGCTAGCGCAGATGAGCAGTTCTTC.

This clonotype has only a few counts. This chain uses TRBV20-1 with TRBJ2-1; D is unresolved. The germline gives CDR1 DFQATT, CDR2 SNEGSKA (reference sequence). The CDR3 spans 13 residues. V lost 4 bases and J lost 8, with 15 bases in between. The CDR3 is CSAILVVGDEQFF. CDR3 bases: TGCAGTGCTATCCTAGTTGTTGGCGATGAGCAGTTCTTC.

Concerning this clonotype itself: With a much larger clone just one base away, this may be a read error. This rearrangement joins TRBV12-3 or TRBV12-4 to TRBJ1-2; tentatively, D is TRBD1 (6 bases). The CDR3 spans 13 residues. V lost 5 bases and J lost 3, with 10 bases in between. CDR3 amino acids: CASSRTVHYGYTF. Here the CDR3 DNA reads TGTGCCAGCAGTCGGACAGTTCACTATGGCTACACCTTC.

The chain joins TRBV7-2 to TRBJ2-7; D uncertain. The V end was cut by 7 bases, the J end by 2 bases, with 15 bases between. The CDR3 length is 14 residues. Germline V gene data show CDR1 as SGHTA and CDR2 as FQGNSA. The DNA of the CDR3 is TGTGCCAGCACCACCCACCGGTTAGCCTACGAGCAGTACTTC. Residues: CASTTHRLAYEQYF.

This rearrangement joins TRBV6-1 to TRBJ1-1, with 10 bases identical to TRBD1. In germline, CDR1 is MNHNS, CDR2 SASEGT. The V segment lost 7 bases and the J segment 8 bases; nucleotides outside the gene matches: 7. There are 13 residues in the CDR3. This CDR3 is CASNGQGDVEAFF. The CDR3 DNA reads TGTGCCAGCAATGGACAGGGGGACGTAGAAGCTTTCTTT.

This clonotype has only a few counts. V gene TRBV28 combines with J gene TRBJ2-1, with 7 nucleotides matching TRBD1. CDR3 length: 15 amino acids. After removal of 5 bases from V and 0 bases from J, the junction contained 4 bases not matched to a gene. Germline lookup yields CDR1 MDHEN and CDR2 SYDVKM. This CDR3 reads CASSTGTASYNEQFF. Written as DNA, the CDR3 is TGTGCCAGCAGTACCGGGACAGCCTCCTACAATGAGCAGTTCTTC.

Ten or more counts support this clonotype. The chain is built from TRBV18 and TRBJ2-3; D perhaps matches TRBD2 (7 bases). The CDR3 has 16 residues. Germline V gene data show CDR1 as KGHSH and CDR2 as LQKENI. The germline V and J ends were trimmed by 3 bases and 2 bases, with 15 bases remaining between them. CDR3 DNA: TGTGCCAGCTCACCGGCGGGGGCGGGAACCACAGATACGCAGTATTTT. The encoded protein is CASSPAGAGTTDTQYF.

For this clonotype: This may be a read error: a much more frequent sequence differs by one nucleotide. The rearrangement uses TRBV20-1 and TRBJ2-7; 11 bases map to TRBD2. The CDR3 totals 15 residues. V shed 7 bases and J 5 bases; nucleotides not matched to a gene: 13. Germline CDR1 reads DFQATT; CDR2 reads SNEGSKA (reference sequence). The CDR3 loop is CSGPGLADIIHEQYF. CDR3 DNA: TGCAGTGGACCGGGACTAGCGGATATAATCCACGAGCAGTACTTC.

This clonotype occurred many times. The chain couples TRBV7-2 to TRBJ2-1; 8 bases fit TRBD2. Looked up from germline, CDR1 is SGHTA and CDR2 is FQGNSA. The CDR3 runs 14 residues. J lost 7 bases, V lost 4 bases, and 6 bases had no gene match. CDR3 coding DNA: TGTGCCAGCAGCTCGAGACTAGCGTTAAATGAGCAGTTCTTC. It yields the protein CASSSRLALNEQFF. Drawing the rest from reference TRBV7-2 and TRBJ2-1, the complete variable domain is GAGVSQSPSNKVTEKGKDVELRCDPISGHTALYWYRQSLGQGLEFLIYFQGNSAPDKSGLPSDRFSAERTGGSVSTLTIQRTQQEDSAVYLCASSSRLALNEQFFGPGTRLTVL.

Many counts were recorded for this clonotype. V is TRBV7-3 and J is TRBJ2-1; no clear D. Germline V gene data show CDR1 as SGHTA and CDR2 as FQGTGA. This CDR3 is 13 amino acids long. Between the trimmed V and J ends, which lost 2 bases and 8 bases, there was a span of 10 bases. DNA of the CDR3: TGTGCCAGCAGCTTAGATTCAGCATATGAGCAGTTCTTC. Protein product: CASSLDSAYEQFF.

This clonotype was counted only a few times. This sequence joins TRBV9 and TRBJ2-1; D may be TRBD1 or TRBD2 (6 bases each). The germline V gene has CDR1 SGDLS and CDR2 YYNGEE. The CDR3 is 16 amino acids. Deletions cut 0 bases from V and 0 bases from J, with 10 bases between. CDR3 region: CASSVGGGGSYNEQFF. The CDR3 region has the DNA TGTGCCAGCAGCGTAGGTGGAGGGGGCTCCTACAATGAGCAGTTCTTC. Based on the CDR3 plus reference TRBV9 and TRBJ2-1, the full variable domain is DSGVTQTPKHLITATGQRVTLRCSPRSGDLSVYWYQQSLDQGLQFLIQYYNGEERAKGNILERFSAQQFPDLHSELNLSSLELGDSALYFCASSVGGGGSYNEQFFGPGTRLTVL.

V is TRBV7-9 and J is TRBJ1-2; a weak D match, TRBD1 (5 bases). The CDR3 runs 15 residues. The germline gives CDR1 SEHNR, CDR2 FQNEAQ (reference sequence). The V gene lost 4 bases and the J gene lost 2 bases, with 14 bases spanning the gap. Here the CDR3 reads CASSSSRDGNYGYTF. The CDR3 nucleotides read TGTGCCAGCAGCTCTAGTCGGGACGGGAACTATGGCTACACCTTC.

This clonotype was observed a handful of times. The chain employs TRBV10-2 and TRBJ2-7; D is unclear. Trimming cost V 6 bases and J 5 bases, with 11 bases left between them. CDR3 length: 12 residues. In germline, CDR1 is WSHSY, CDR2 SAAADI. CDR3 DNA: TGCGCCAGCAGGGGATATGGGGACGAGCAGTACTTC. Its protein is CASRGYGDEQYF.

The rearrangement joins TRBV15 to TRBJ2-1; D could derive from TRBD1 or TRBD2 (5 bases each). This CDR3 comprises 15 residues. Germline loops: CDR1 LNHNV, CDR2 YYDKDF (reference sequence). The V end lost 0 bases, the J end lost 4 bases, and 10 bases lay between the germline ends. The DNA of the CDR3 is TGTGCCACCAGCAGAGATCGGGGCAGATACAATGAGCAGTTCTTC. Translated: CATSRDRGRYNEQFF.

This clonotype was counted between two and nine times. The V gene is TRBV24-1, the J gene TRBJ2-3; TRBD2 matches 8 bases. Germline V gene sequence: CDR1 KGHDR, CDR2 SFDVKD. With V trimmed by 2 bases and J by 5 bases, 8 bases remained unmatched. The CDR3 covers 16 residues. This chain's CDR3 is CATSDWSAGVVDTQYF. The CDR3 region has the DNA TGTGCCACCAGTGATTGGTCAGCGGGAGTGGTAGATACGCAGTATTTT.

This clonotype was counted at least ten times. This chain connects TRBV6-2 or TRBV6-3 to TRBJ2-3; 8 bases match TRBD2. This CDR3 is built from 15 residues. Losses at the gene ends were 2 bases for V and 1 base for J; bases not matched to a gene: 2. CDR1 MNHEY and CDR2 SVGEGT come from the germline V gene. The CDR3 spells CASSYVAGRTDTQYF. The CDR3 DNA sequence: TGTGCCAGCAGTTACGTAGCGGGACGCACAGATACGCAGTATTTT.

This clonotype was observed a few times. The chain carries TRBV6-2 or TRBV6-3 and TRBJ1-2, with 7 bases fitting TRBD1. J lost 4 bases, V lost 7 bases, and 21 bases had no gene match. This CDR3 is built from 18 residues. CDR1 is MNHEY, CDR2 SVGEGT, per germline. The CDR3 coding sequence is TGTGCCAGCATCCGTGATCGCCGCGGAGGGGGCTATGGCTATGGCTACACCTTC. Translating it yields CASIRDRRGGGYGYGYTF.

The chain recombines TRBV20-1 with TRBJ1-3, with D unclear. V was shortened by 2 bases and J by 4 bases, with 12 bases between the two germline ends. The CDR3 length is 14 residues. Per germline, CDR1 DFQATT and CDR2 SNEGSKA (reference sequence). As DNA, the CDR3 is TGCAGTGCTAGAAAACCAGGTTTGGGAAACACCATATATTTT. Protein sequence: CSARKPGLGNTIYF.

The J gene is TRBJ1-1, the V gene TRBV6-1, with a weak D call TRBD1 (5 bases). V dropped 7 bases and J dropped 2 bases, with 20 bases sitting between them. CDR3 length equals 16 residues. Germline CDR1 MNHNS, CDR2 SASEGT. CDR3 sequence: CASTRPGMEPNTEAFF. CDR3 sequence (DNA): TGTGCCAGCACCCGCCCAGGGATGGAGCCAAACACTGAAGCTTTCTTT.

This clonotype has just a few counts. Mismatch with germline at one junction end may stem from a read error. CDR3 in amino acids: CASSEEFRTGGTGELFF. For the CDR3, the DNA is TGCGCCAGCAGCGAAGAGTTTAGGACAGGGGGGACCGGGGAGCTGTTTTTT. This chain links TRBV4-3 with TRBJ2-2, with 10 positions matching TRBD1. The CDR3 length is 17 residues. Germline values: CDR1 LGHNA, CDR2 YSLEER.

In its sample, this clonotype was seen many times. The chain is built from TRBV2 and TRBJ1-1; a weak D match, TRBD1 (5 bases). The CDR3 is 15 amino acids. Per the germline V gene, CDR1 is SNHLY and CDR2 is FYNNEI. Trimming cost V 2 bases and J 0 bases, with 10 bases left between them. CDR3: CASSEQGLVNTEAFF. CDR3 sequence (DNA): TGTGCCAGCAGTGAACAGGGATTGGTGAACACTGAAGCTTTCTTT.

The rearrangement links TRBV10-3 to TRBJ2-7; TRBD2 aligns across 11 bases. J lost 4 bases, V lost 2 bases, and 4 bases had no gene match. From germline, CDR1 is ENHRY and CDR2 SYGVKD. CDR3 length equals 15 residues. CDR3 coding DNA: TGTGCCATCAGTGAGCCCGGGACTAGCGGATACGAGCAGTACTTC. Translating gives CAISEPGTSGYEQYF.

This clonotype was detected once. It may be a read error: a sequence one base away is much more abundant. The J gene is TRBJ2-2, the V gene TRBV28; TRBD2 agrees at 7 bases. The CDR3 runs to 13 residues. CDR1 and CDR2 from the germline V gene are MDHEN and SYDVKM. CDR3 residues: CASSEGRSGELSF. In DNA, the CDR3 is TGTGCCAGCAGTGAAGGCAGGAGCGGGGAGCTGTCTTTT.